This T cell receptor (beta chain) is drawn from a study of shared clonotypes between healthy human individuals. Study results and caveats: With a few donors compared, approximately 5.5% of naive CD4 clonotypes were shared. Compared with clonotypes that all four donors shared, non-shared clonotypes had lower generation probabilities.

Method: immunoSEQ multiplex PCR; TCRdb's copy keeps in-frame clones and lacks some. The sample records a few million clones, 90% to 97% being singletons. Points on this clone: Its antigen is unknown. Distinct nucleotide sequences in the sample also encode this CDR3.

CDR3 length: 15 residues. The germline V gene encodes CDR1 SEHNR and CDR2 FQNEAQ (reference sequence). The V segment lost 3 bases and the J segment 8 bases; nucleotides outside the gene matches: 3. The sequence was obtained from a man aged 18-30 years in good health. The V call is TRBV7-9, the J call TRBJ2-1; 14 bases fit TRBD2. Sample: naive CD4+ T cells sorted from blood. Regarding subset: CD45RA+ positively selected. CDR3 bases: TGTGCCAGCAGCTTCGGGACTAGCGGGAGCGATGAGCAGTTCTTC. As protein: CASSFGTSGSDEQFF.